The 14 T cell receptor beta chains below come from one sample, sequenced in a study of blood T cell repertoires in COVID-19. TCRdb keeps only in-frame clones here, not all; method: immunoSEQ multiplex PCR. The sample yields some 200,000 clones, around 86% seen once. Sequencing used PBMCs or T cells enriched from blood (not recorded which). These receptors were obtained from a man under 40 in a cohort exposed to, infected with or recovered from COVID-19 (not recorded which).

This clone came up a few times. CDR3 coding DNA: TGTGCCAGCAGTTTGTTCATTGAAAAACTGTTTTTT. Translated, it gives CASSLFIEKLFF. The chain carries TRBV12-3 or TRBV12-4 and TRBJ1-4; D is unresolved. V was cut by 3 bases and J by 7 bases, with 6 bases left in between. CDR3 length equals 12 residues.

This chain joins TRBV4-2 and TRBJ2-7, with 9 bases matching TRBD1. Germline assignment: CDR1 LGHNA and CDR2 YNFKEQ. J gave up 6 bases and V 5 bases, and 14 bases lay outside the gene matches. This CDR3 is 16 amino acids long. CDR3 sequence: CASSYAQRDRAGEQYF. CDR3 DNA sequence: TGTGCCAGCAGCTATGCCCAGCGGGACAGGGCCGGCGAGCAGTACTTC.

V gene TRBV18 combines with J gene TRBJ2-1, with D perhaps TRBD2 (6 bases). The CDR3 length is 15 residues. Trimming took 0 bases from V and 3 from J, leaving 9 bases between them. Germline loops: CDR1 KGHSH, CDR2 LQKENI. DNA for the CDR3: TGTGCCAGCTCACCACCGCGGGGAAACTACAATGAGCAGTTCTTC. This sequence encodes CASSPPRGNYNEQFF.

CDR3 bases: TGTGCCAGTAAGGAGGGGAAACTGTTTTTT. Protein product: CASKEGKLFF. The rearrangement uses TRBV19 and TRBJ1-4; TRBD1 is a possible D gene (5 bases). The germline gives CDR1 LNHDA, CDR2 SQIVND (reference sequence). This CDR3 has 10 amino acids. Between the trimmed V and J ends, which lost 7 bases and 11 bases, there was a span of 8 bases.

In its sample, this clone was seen once. V usage is TRBV7-9 and J usage is TRBJ1-1; no clear D gene. CDR3 size: 12 residues. Germline CDR1 is SEHNR and CDR2 is FQNEAQ (reference sequence). V was pared by 1 base and J by 6 bases, with 6 bases between. The CDR3 region is CASSLVEPEAFF. The CDR3 region has the DNA TGTGCCAGCAGCTTAGTCGAGCCTGAAGCTTTCTTT.

This clone was recorded once. This sequence joins TRBV19 and TRBJ1-5; 7 nucleotides align to TRBD1. V was pared by 6 bases and J by 1 base, with 9 bases of the junction left unmatched. This CDR3 region has 16 residues. Germline V CDR1 and CDR2: LNHDA, SQIVND (reference sequence). The CDR3 nucleotides are TGTGCCAGTAGGGACCCACAGGGGATAAGCAATCAGCCCCAGCATTTT. Translating gives CASRDPQGISNQPQHF.

The chain combines TRBV27 with TRBJ2-2; TRBD1 might be the D (5 bases). This CDR3 region has 13 residues. CDR1 and CDR2 (germline): MNHEY, SMNVEV (reference sequence). The V and J ends lost 7 bases and 6 bases respectively, with 12 bases between them. CDR3 nucleotide sequence: TGTGCCAGCATGCGGCAGGGCCCCGGGGAGCTGTTTTTT. Translated, it gives CASMRQGPGELFF.

The chain carries TRBV28 and TRBJ1-6; D not certain. V shed 5 bases and J shed 7 bases, with 12 bases lying between them. Germline CDR1 reads MDHEN; CDR2 reads SYDVKM. The CDR3 loop spans 14 amino acids. The CDR3 loop reads CASSTVPGNSPLHF. The CDR3 bases are TGTGCCAGCAGTACCGTCCCGGGAAATTCACCCCTCCACTTT.

The chain has TRBV4-2 and TRBJ2-7; 7 bases map to TRBD2. From germline, CDR1 is LGHNA and CDR2 YNFKEQ. This CDR3 has 14 residues. Losses at the gene ends were 4 bases for V and 5 bases for J; bases not matched to a gene: 8. CDR3 in amino acids: CASSPFGRTDEQYF. CDR3 bases: TGTGCCAGCAGCCCCTTCGGGAGGACCGACGAGCAGTACTTC.

Written as DNA, the CDR3 is TGTGCCAGCAGCCAAGATCGGGGTTACCCGATAGTGGATAGCAATCAGCCCCAGCATTTT. It codes for CASSQDRGYPIVDSNQPQHF. This chain uses TRBV14 with TRBJ1-5; no firm D call. Germline V gene sequence: CDR1 SGHDN, CDR2 FVKESK. V was pared by 0 bases and J by 0 bases, with 21 bases between. This CDR3 has 20 residues.

This clone was observed a few times. This CDR3 is also generated by other DNA sequences in the sample. The chain links TRBV12-3 or TRBV12-4 to TRBJ1-4, with a possible D match to TRBD1 (6 bases). CDR3 length: 13 amino acids. Trimming removed 3 bases from V and 7 bases from J, with 9 bases in between. The CDR3 sequence: CASSLAGVEKLFF. The CDR3 nucleotides are TGTGCCAGCAGTTTGGCAGGGGTTGAAAAACTGTTTTTT.

The chain uses TRBV7-8 and TRBJ1-1; no clear D gene. The CDR3 has 14 amino acids. Germline-derived CDR1 and CDR2 are SGHVS and FQNEAQ. V lost 2 bases to trimming and J lost 11 bases, with 18 bases between them. Written as DNA, the CDR3 is TGTGCCAGCAGCTTAAGTAGGAGCCTAGCCTGGGCTTTCTTT. This codes for CASSLSRSLAWAFF. The full variable domain, its missing parts supplied by reference TRBV7-8 and TRBJ1-1, is GAGVSQSPRYKVAKRGQDVALRCDPISGHVSLFWYQQALGQGPEFLTYFQNEAQLDKSGLPSDRFFAERPEGSVSTLKIQRTQQEDSAVYLCASSLSRSLAWAFFGQGTRLTVV.

The chain is built from TRBV12-3 or TRBV12-4 and TRBJ1-1; D is ambiguous. V shed 2 bases and J shed 10 bases, with 11 bases lying between them. The CDR3 extends over 12 amino acids. CDR3 nucleotides: TGTGCCAGCAGTTTAACAGCCACGATAGCTTTCTTT. Translation gives CASSLTATIAFF.

Worth noting for this clone: At one end, the junction sequence differs from germline, possibly due to a read error. The rearrangement joins TRBV6-4 to TRBJ2-2; 7 bases map to TRBD1. From germline, CDR1 is MRHNA and CDR2 SNTAGT. The length of the CDR3 is 16 residues. The CDR3: CVSSDSPGTVTGELFF. CDR3 sequence (DNA): TGTGTCAGCAGTGACTCACCCGGGACAGTCACCGGGGAGCTGTTTTTT.